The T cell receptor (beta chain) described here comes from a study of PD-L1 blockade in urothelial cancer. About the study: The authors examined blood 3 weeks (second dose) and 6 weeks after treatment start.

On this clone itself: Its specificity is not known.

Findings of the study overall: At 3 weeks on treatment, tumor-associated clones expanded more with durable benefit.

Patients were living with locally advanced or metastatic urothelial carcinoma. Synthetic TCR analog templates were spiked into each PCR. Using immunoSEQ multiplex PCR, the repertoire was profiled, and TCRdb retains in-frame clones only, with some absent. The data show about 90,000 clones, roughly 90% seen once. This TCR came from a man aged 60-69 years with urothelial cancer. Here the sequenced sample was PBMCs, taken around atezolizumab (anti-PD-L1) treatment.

This CDR3 reads CASSADRGAEAFF. CDR3 DNA: TGTGCCAGCAGCGCGGACAGGGGAGCTGAAGCTTTCTTT. This chain uses TRBV5-5 with TRBJ1-1; 9 nucleotides agree with TRBD1. The CDR3 sequence is 13 residues long. The V and J ends lost 4 bases and 6 bases, in that order; junction bases with no gene match: 4. Germline CDR1 and CDR2: SGHKS and YYEKEE (reference sequence).